This T cell receptor beta chain came from a study of cytomegalovirus exposure and HLA in healthy donors. In this sample, this clone turned up many times. What it recognizes is unknown. Only in-frame clones appear in the TCRdb table, and some are missing; sequencing was by immunoSEQ multiplex PCR. The table has some 130,000 clones, 86% seen once. Study results and limitations: The authors enumerated around 150 TCR beta chains as linked to cytomegalovirus.

The sequencing input was PBMCs. This sequence originates from a man aged 18 to 35 in good health and CMV-seronegative.

For the CDR3, the DNA is TGTGCCAGTAGTATGGATGAAACGGGGTCGGAGTACTTC. It codes for CASSMDETGSEYF. This chain uses TRBV19 with TRBJ2-4, with D perhaps TRBD2 (5 bases). V lost 3 bases and J lost 14, with 17 bases in between. Per the germline V gene, CDR1 is LNHDA and CDR2 is SQIVND (reference sequence). This CDR3 has 13 residues.